This entry concerns a single T cell receptor beta chain. The ends were cut back, 0 bases at V and 5 bases at J, with 13 bases in the middle. Per the germline V gene, CDR1 is MNHEY and CDR2 is SVGAGI. The CDR3 contains 15 residues. This sample is drawn from a study of control samples from healthy donors and cancer patients. Some clones are missing from TCRdb's copy, which holds only in-frame ones; the method was immunoSEQ multiplex PCR. The data contain 90,000 to 100,000 clones, 79% of them seen just once; the ten biggest clones take up more than 9%. Sample: blood. This clonotype was obtained from a woman in her 30s in good health. This sequence joins TRBV6-5 and TRBJ2-5; D could derive from TRBD1 or TRBD2 (6 bases each). The CDR3 nucleotides are TGTGCCAGCAGTTACTCGAGGGGGGCCTATGAGACCCAGTACTTC. It yields the protein CASSYSRGAYETQYF.